The 17 T cell receptor beta chains presented below share a single source sample, sequenced in a study of blood T cells in healthy people across ages. Combining a sample-barcoded 5' primer with a J-beta primer mix, a second PCR ran for roughly 7 to 11 cycles. From the 5' RACE reads, TCRdb called clonotypes with MiXCR, one entry per CDR3 protein. The table has approximately 1,100,000 distinct CDR3 sequences, 40% to 45% seen once. Material: blood. These receptors were taken from a woman between 55 and 75 years old in good health.

The V and J genes are TRBV14 and TRBJ1-2; the D gene is possibly TRBD1 (5 bases). The ends were cut back, 0 bases at V and 4 bases at J, with 15 bases in the middle. The CDR3 is made up of 16 amino acids. Germline assignment: CDR1 SGHDN and CDR2 FVKESK. In DNA, the CDR3 is TGTGCCAGCAGCCAAGAACGAGGGGCGAAGTTCTATGGCTACACCTTC. Its protein is CASSQERGAKFYGYTF.

This clonotype appeared a few times. V usage is TRBV27 and J usage is TRBJ2-3, with 9 bases lining up with TRBD1. The CDR3 runs 16 residues. V lost 6 bases and J lost 6; bases outside the gene matches: 13. Germline CDR1 reads MNHEY; CDR2 reads SMNVEV (reference sequence). The CDR3, as DNA: TGTGCCAGCAGCCCCTGGGGACAGGGAATGTTCGATACGCAGTATTTT. Translation: CASSPWGQGMFDTQYF.

The chain is built from TRBV29-1 and TRBJ2-1, with TRBD2 as a possible D gene (6 bases). The V and J ends lost 1 base and 4 bases respectively, with 14 bases between them. This CDR3 has 15 amino acids. Germline CDR1 reads SQVTM; CDR2 reads ANQGSEA. The CDR3 sequence: CSVEGAGPGYNEQFF. In DNA, the CDR3 is TGCAGCGTTGAAGGGGCGGGACCTGGGTACAATGAGCAGTTCTTC.

The chain couples TRBV28 to TRBJ2-2; tentatively, D is TRBD1 (5 bases). The CDR3 has 13 residues. V was cut by 6 bases and J by 5 bases, with 10 bases left in between. Per germline, CDR1 MDHEN and CDR2 SYDVKM. CDR3 protein: CASSRQFTGELFF. The CDR3 nucleotides read TGTGCCAGCAGCAGACAGTTTACCGGGGAGCTGTTTTTT.

The chain recombines TRBV7-2 with TRBJ2-7; 8 nucleotides line up with TRBD2. The CDR3 sequence is 14 residues long. Per the germline V gene, CDR1 is SGHTA and CDR2 is FQGNSA. The J segment lost 3 bases and the V segment lost 5 bases, leaving 6 bases of the junction unmatched. The CDR3 sequence: CASSHRTSSYEQYF. CDR3 bases: TGTGCCAGCAGCCACCGGACTAGCAGCTACGAGCAGTACTTC.

The V call is TRBV24-1, the J call TRBJ2-6; no firm D call. CDR1 is KGHDR, CDR2 SFDVKD, per germline. The CDR3 is made up of 16 amino acids. V lost 5 bases and J lost 4, with 14 bases in between. This CDR3 reads CATSGARASGANVLTF. The CDR3 coding sequence is TGTGCCACCAGTGGAGCCCGGGCTTCCGGGGCCAACGTCCTGACTTTC.

The chain has TRBV20-1 and TRBJ1-6, with D tentatively TRBD1 (5 bases). Trimming stripped 6 bases from V and 7 bases from J, with 16 bases between. Germline values: CDR1 DFQATT, CDR2 SNEGSKA (reference sequence). The CDR3 is made up of 14 amino acids. The CDR3 region is CSARDWKLNSPLHF. Written as DNA, the CDR3 is TGCAGTGCCCGGGACTGGAAGTTGAATTCACCCCTCCACTTT.

The chain links TRBV12-3 or TRBV12-4 to TRBJ2-1, with D perhaps TRBD1 or TRBD2 (5 bases each). Deletions cut 5 bases from V and 13 bases from J, with 21 bases between. The CDR3 extends over 14 amino acids. CDR3 sequence (DNA): TGTGCCAGCAGTAACACGGGACGGGAATCCACCCAGTTCTTC. Translation: CASSNTGRESTQFF.

The chain employs TRBV13 and TRBJ2-7, with 11 bases that match TRBD2. The CDR3 contains 14 residues. The J segment lost 7 bases and the V segment lost 5 bases, leaving 7 bases of the junction unmatched. CDR1 is PRHDT, CDR2 FYEKMQ, per germline (reference sequence). CDR3 region: CASSIAGGPREQYF. In nucleotides, the CDR3 is TGTGCCAGCAGCATAGCGGGAGGGCCGAGGGAGCAGTACTTC. Combining the CDR3 with reference TRBV13 and TRBJ2-7 gives the whole variable domain AAGVIQSPRHLIKEKRETATLKCYPIPRHDTVYWYQQGPGQDPQFLISFYEKMQSDKGSIPDRFSAQQFSDYHSELNMSSLELGDSALYFCASSIAGGPREQYFGPGTRLTVT.

In its sample, this clonotype was seen many times. Written as DNA, the CDR3 is TGTGCCAGCAGCTTAATGGGTGTGGGCGGGACCACAGATACGCAGTATTTT. This translates into CASSLMGVGGTTDTQYF. J is TRBJ2-3 and V is TRBV7-3; maybe TRBD2 (6 bases). This CDR3 has 17 amino acids. Trimming took off 1 base at V and 2 bases at J, with 16 bases between the two ends. Germline CDR1 reads SGHTA; CDR2 reads FQGTGA.

The chain uses TRBV9 and TRBJ1-2; 7 bases are a match to TRBD1. The CDR3 spans 13 residues. V lost 4 bases to trimming and J lost 7 bases; unmatched junction nucleotides: 7. Germline loops: CDR1 SGDLS, CDR2 YYNGEE. This CDR3 reads CASSPGGGLGYTF. CDR3 in DNA: TGTGCCAGCAGCCCAGGGGGGGGCCTTGGCTACACCTTC.

This rearrangement joins TRBV30 to TRBJ2-4; tentative D call: TRBD2 (5 bases). The assigned J gene may be wrong: the sequence end matches TRBJ2-7 better. This CDR3 contains 13 residues. Germline V gene data show CDR1 as GTSNPN and CDR2 as SVGIG (reference sequence). The CDR3 coding sequence is TGTGCCTGTCAAGGGCTCGGGAACTACGAGCAGTACTTC. Translating gives CACQGLGNYEQYF.

There are a few counts of this clonotype. The CDR3 loop reads CASSPSSGPYNEQFF. The CDR3 region has the DNA TGCGCCAGCAGCCCCTCTAGCGGGCCCTACAATGAGCAGTTCTTC. The chain employs TRBV5-1 and TRBJ2-1, with 8 positions matching TRBD2. CDR1 SGHRS and CDR2 YFSETQ come from the germline V gene. This CDR3 has 15 amino acids. With V trimmed by 4 bases and J by 2 bases, 5 bases remained unmatched.

CDR3 sequence reads: CATSGRGAGDEQYF. The CDR3 coding sequence is TGTGCCACCAGTGGGAGAGGAGCAGGAGACGAGCAGTACTTC. J is TRBJ2-7 and V is TRBV24-1; D remains unclear. This CDR3 is built from 14 residues. Trimming took off 5 bases at V and 5 bases at J, with 15 bases between the two ends. From germline, CDR1 is KGHDR and CDR2 SFDVKD.

The V and J genes are TRBV27 and TRBJ1-2, with 9 bases that match TRBD1. The CDR3 length is 17 residues. V shed 4 bases and J 7 bases; nucleotides not matched to a gene: 16. In germline, CDR1 is MNHEY, CDR2 SMNVEV (reference sequence). DNA of the CDR3: TGTGCCAGCAGTTCCCGGGACAGGGTTTGGCGAGGTAGTGGCTACACCTTC. Its protein product is CASSSRDRVWRGSGYTF.

The chain employs TRBV27 and TRBJ2-3, with D perhaps assigned TRBD1 or TRBD2 (5 bases each). The ends were cut back, 5 bases at V and 4 bases at J, with 13 bases in the middle. CDR3 length: 14 residues. Germline lookup yields CDR1 MNHEY and CDR2 SMNVEV (reference sequence). CDR3 amino acids: CASSEGLGADTQYF. The CDR3 bases are TGTGCCAGCAGTGAAGGTTTGGGGGCAGATACGCAGTATTTT.

The chain uses TRBV5-1 and TRBJ2-3; D tentatively reads TRBD1 or TRBD2 (5 bases each). This CDR3 comprises 15 residues. The V and J ends lost 2 bases and 1 base respectively, with 11 bases between them. Germline V CDR1 and CDR2: SGHRS, YFSETQ. The CDR3 protein is CASSFRDVGTDTQYF. The CDR3 nucleotides read TGCGCCAGCAGCTTCCGGGACGTAGGCACAGATACGCAGTATTTT.